The present TCR beta chain was sequenced within a study of identifying expanded T cells in peripheral blood. TCRdb's table, derived via immunoSEQ multiplex PCR, lists solely in-frame clones and lacks some. Here the sample spans 95,000 to 100,000 clones, around nine tenths being singletons. This clone occurred a few times. This CDR3 has 16 amino acids. The V and J ends lost 2 bases and 0 bases respectively, with 11 bases between them. Germline V lookup: CDR1 MNHNY, CDR2 SVGAGI (reference sequence). V is TRBV6-6 and J is TRBJ1-3; a possible D gene is TRBD1 (5 bases). The sample was blood. The sequence was collected from a person aged 18 to 70 in good health. CDR3 in amino acids: CASSYEGALSGNTIYF. The CDR3 coding sequence is TGTGCCAGCAGTTACGAAGGGGCCCTCTCTGGAAACACCATATATTTT.